What follows describes a single T cell receptor (beta chain). The specificity of this receptor is unknown. No much larger clone exists at a distance of one base, and base qualities are not known. V lost 6 bases and J lost 4 bases; the stretch between them is 37 bases long. The cysteine opens and the phenylalanine closes a CDR3 of 21 amino acids. CDR3 DNA only is kept here, 63 bases in frame from base 1. The germline V gene (reference sequence) specifies LGHDT as CDR1 and YNNKEL as CDR2. The CDR3 regions of human TCRbeta chains were analyzed by immunosequencing. The original pipeline was this. Repertoire TCRs were matched against a reference library of SARS-CoV-2-specific TCRs generated with the MIRA antigen-specificity platform. Breadth was defined as the fraction of unique TCRs that were SARS-CoV-2-associated, and depth was defined as the fraction of total T cells that were SARS-CoV-2-associated. Using the MIRA data, every spike-specific TCR was mapped to the spike region that the TCR reacted to and assigned to either a CD4 or a CD8 class. Log10-transformed breadth and depth values were compared by one-way ANOVA with Sidak's multiple comparisons tests. The table was pulled from immuneACCESS by TCRdb, which kept in-frame rearrangements only. Such tables lose some clones; where checked, under half of the loss comes from unresolved V genes, and the rest has no known cause. V and J calls and clone size are as listed in that table; D and trimming were resolved from the DNA. Recorded for this sample are tens of thousands of clones; 70% to 90% of them occurred a single time. The ten most abundant clones make up 10% of the sample.

The sample comes from a study of T cell responses to AZD1222 COVID-19 vaccine (dated by TCRdb to 2020 to 2022). For the wider study: TCR sequencing was performed for 233 trial participants, of whom around 210 were given two doses of AZD1222 and some 26 were given two doses of MenACWY control vaccine. Enrollment into the trials was organized by age into subgroups of 18-55, 56-69 and 70-plus years, and those subgroups contained roughly 150, 30 and 60 TCR-sequenced participants, respectively. Results the study describes overall, beyond this receptor: In the small 56-69-year group, the increase in depth fell short of significance, most likely because of low power. Participants were mostly white British, with more females than males. The authors suggested clonal diversity may have been underestimated. Because no samples from the day 14 peak response were available, repertoires could be characterized only after the peak T cell response. CD4 TCRs associated with the vaccine covered the entire spike protein, and the dominant responses were in regions 160-218 and 743-854. Spike-specific TCR breadth and depth rose significantly after two AZD1222 doses compared with day 0 and with MenACWY recipients. Only six AZD1222 recipients were SARS-CoV-2 seropositive at baseline, limiting conclusions about previously exposed vaccinees. Reportedly, close to half of the unique spike-specific TCRs recognized epitopes lying outside the regions that are mutated in the B.1.351 and B.1.1.7 variants.

Sample time point, as interpreted from the label and publication: about 28 days (+/-7) after the second vaccine dose. AZD1222 recipients whose second dose came at about 4 weeks and those whose second dose came at about 12 weeks were combined into one group, since spike-specific TCR depth and breadth did not differ between the two schedules. Vaccinee samples were obtained from the UK trials COV001 and COV002, which included a single-blind randomized controlled phase 2/3 trial of AZD1222 (ChAdOx1 nCoV-19) in healthy adults. For TCRbeta chain sequencing, PBMC samples from trial participants were taken at day 0 and at day 28 after the second dose.

Sequenced material: peripheral blood, taken 28 days after the second AZD1222 dose. The sequence derives from an adult who received the AZD1222 COVID-19 vaccine. The chain couples TRBV3-1 (or the pseudogene TRBV3-2) to TRBJ2-7; TRBD2 is perhaps the D gene, given 6 matching bases. Here the CDR3 is given as CASRGLRRREAGNDRPYEQYF. The DNA sequence is TGTGCCAGCAGAGGCCTGCGGAGGAGGGAAGCTGGTAATGATCGTCCATACGAGCAGTACTTC.